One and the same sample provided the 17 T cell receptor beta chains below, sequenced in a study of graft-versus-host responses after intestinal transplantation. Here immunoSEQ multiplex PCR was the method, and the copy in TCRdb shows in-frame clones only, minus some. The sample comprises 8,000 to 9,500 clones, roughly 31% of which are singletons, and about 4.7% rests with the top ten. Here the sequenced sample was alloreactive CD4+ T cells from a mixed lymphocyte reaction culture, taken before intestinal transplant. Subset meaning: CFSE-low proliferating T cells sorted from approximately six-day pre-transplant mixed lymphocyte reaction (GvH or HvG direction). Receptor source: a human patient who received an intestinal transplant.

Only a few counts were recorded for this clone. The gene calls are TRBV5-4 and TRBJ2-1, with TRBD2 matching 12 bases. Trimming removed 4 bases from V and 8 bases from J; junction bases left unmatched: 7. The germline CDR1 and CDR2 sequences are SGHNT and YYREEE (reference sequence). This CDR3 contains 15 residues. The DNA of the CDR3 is TGTGCCAGCAGCCGAGAGGGACTAGCGGGTGATGAGCAGTTCTTC. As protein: CASSREGLAGDEQFF.

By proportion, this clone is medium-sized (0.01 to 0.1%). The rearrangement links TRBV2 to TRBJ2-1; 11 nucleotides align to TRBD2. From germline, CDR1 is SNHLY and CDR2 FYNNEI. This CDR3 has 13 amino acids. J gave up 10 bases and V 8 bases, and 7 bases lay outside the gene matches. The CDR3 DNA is TGTGCCAGCCAACTAGCGGGAGTGGGGGAGCAGTTCTTC. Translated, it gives CASQLAGVGEQFF.

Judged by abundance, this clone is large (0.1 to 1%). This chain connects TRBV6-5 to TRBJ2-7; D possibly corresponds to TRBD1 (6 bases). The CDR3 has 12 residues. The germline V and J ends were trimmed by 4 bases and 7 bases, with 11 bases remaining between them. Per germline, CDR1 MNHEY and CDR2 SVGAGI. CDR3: CASSLRRGEQYF. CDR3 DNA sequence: TGTGCCAGCAGTTTGCGTAGGGGGGAGCAGTACTTC.

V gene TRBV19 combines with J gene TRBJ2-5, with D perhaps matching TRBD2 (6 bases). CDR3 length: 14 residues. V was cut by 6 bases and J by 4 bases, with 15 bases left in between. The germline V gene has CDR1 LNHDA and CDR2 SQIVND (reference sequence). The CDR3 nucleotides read TGTGCCAGTAGCCCGGGAGTCAAGGTAGAGACCCAGTACTTC. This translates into CASSPGVKVETQYF.

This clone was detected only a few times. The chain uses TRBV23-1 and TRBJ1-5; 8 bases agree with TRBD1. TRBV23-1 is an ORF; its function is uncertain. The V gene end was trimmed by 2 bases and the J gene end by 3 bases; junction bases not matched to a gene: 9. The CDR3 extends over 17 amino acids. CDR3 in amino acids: CASSQGSGGRYNQPQHF. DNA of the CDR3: TGCGCCAGCAGTCAAGGGTCAGGGGGCCGGTACAATCAGCCCCAGCATTTT.

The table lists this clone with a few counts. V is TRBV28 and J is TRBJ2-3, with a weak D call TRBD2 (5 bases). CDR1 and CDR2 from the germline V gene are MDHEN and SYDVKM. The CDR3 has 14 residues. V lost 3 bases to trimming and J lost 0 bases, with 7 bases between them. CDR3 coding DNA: TGTGCCAGCAGTTTGTGGACTAGCACAGATACGCAGTATTTT. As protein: CASSLWTSTDTQYF.

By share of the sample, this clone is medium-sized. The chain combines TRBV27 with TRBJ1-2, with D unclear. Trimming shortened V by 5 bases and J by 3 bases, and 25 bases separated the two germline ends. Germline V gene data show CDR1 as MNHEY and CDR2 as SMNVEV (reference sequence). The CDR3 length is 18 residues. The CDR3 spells CASSPLPTAAGEDYGYTF. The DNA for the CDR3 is TGTGCCAGCAGTCCTCTCCCTACAGCGGCAGGAGAAGACTATGGCTACACCTTC.

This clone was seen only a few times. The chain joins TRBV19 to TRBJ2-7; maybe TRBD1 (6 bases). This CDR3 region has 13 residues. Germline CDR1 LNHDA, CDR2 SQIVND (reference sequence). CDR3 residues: CASSIAPGHPVDV. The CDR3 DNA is TGTGCCAGTAGTATAGCTCCGGGACACCCCGTCGACGTC.

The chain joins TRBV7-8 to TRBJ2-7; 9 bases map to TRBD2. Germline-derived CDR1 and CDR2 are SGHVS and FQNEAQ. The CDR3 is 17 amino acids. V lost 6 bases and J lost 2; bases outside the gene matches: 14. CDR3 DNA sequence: TGTGCCAGCAGACCGCGGGGGGGCCGGGGGGCCGCCTACGAGCAGTACTTC. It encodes CASRPRGGRGAAYEQYF.

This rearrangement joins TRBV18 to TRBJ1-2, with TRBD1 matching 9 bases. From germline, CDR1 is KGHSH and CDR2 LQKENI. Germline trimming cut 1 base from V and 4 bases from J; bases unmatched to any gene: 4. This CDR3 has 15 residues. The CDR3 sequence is CASSPLGTGFYGYTF. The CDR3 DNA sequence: TGTGCCAGCTCACCACTGGGGACAGGGTTCTATGGCTACACCTTC.

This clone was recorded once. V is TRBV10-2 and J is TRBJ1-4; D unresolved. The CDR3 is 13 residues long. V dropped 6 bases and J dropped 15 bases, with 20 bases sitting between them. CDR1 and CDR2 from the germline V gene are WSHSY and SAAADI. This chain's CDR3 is CASRAGFGLEVFF. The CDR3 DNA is TGCGCCAGCAGGGCCGGGTTCGGTCTGGAGGTGTTTTTT.

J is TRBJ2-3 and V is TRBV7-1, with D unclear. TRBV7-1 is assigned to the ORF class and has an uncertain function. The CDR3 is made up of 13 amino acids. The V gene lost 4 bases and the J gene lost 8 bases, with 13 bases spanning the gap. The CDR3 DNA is TGTGCCAGCAGCTTACTACCGACCGGTACGCAGTATTTT. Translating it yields CASSLLPTGTQYF.

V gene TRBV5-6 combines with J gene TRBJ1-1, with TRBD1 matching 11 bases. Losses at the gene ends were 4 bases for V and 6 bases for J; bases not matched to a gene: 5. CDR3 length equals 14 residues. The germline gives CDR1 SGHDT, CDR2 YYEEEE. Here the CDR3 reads CASSADRGRAEAFF. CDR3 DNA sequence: TGTGCCAGCAGCGCGGACAGGGGGCGGGCTGAAGCTTTCTTT. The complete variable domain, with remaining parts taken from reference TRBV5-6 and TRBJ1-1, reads DAGVTQSPTHLIKTRGQQVTLRCSPKSGHDTVSWYQQALGQGPQFIFQYYEEEERQRGNFPDRFSGHQFPNYSSELNVNALLLGDSALYLCASSADRGRAEAFFGQGTRLTVV.

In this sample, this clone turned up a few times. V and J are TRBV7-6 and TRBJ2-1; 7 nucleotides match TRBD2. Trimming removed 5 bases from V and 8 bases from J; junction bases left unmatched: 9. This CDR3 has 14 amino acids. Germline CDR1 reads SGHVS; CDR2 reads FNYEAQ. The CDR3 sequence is CASSPWTSGYEQFF. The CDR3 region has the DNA TGTGCCAGCAGCCCTTGGACTAGTGGTTATGAGCAGTTCTTC.

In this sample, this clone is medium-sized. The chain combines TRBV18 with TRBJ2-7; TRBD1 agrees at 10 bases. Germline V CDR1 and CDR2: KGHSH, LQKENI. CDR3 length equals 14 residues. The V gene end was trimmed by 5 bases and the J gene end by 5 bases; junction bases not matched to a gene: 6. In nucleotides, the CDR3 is TGTGCCAGCTCAGGACAGGGGGTTCTTGACGAGCAGTACTTC. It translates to CASSGQGVLDEQYF.

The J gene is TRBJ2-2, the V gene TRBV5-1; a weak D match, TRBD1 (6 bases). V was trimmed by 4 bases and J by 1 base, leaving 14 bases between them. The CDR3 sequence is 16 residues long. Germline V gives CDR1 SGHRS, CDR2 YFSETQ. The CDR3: CASSPGHILNTGELFF. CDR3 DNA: TGCGCCAGCAGCCCGGGACACATATTGAACACCGGGGAGCTGTTTTTT.

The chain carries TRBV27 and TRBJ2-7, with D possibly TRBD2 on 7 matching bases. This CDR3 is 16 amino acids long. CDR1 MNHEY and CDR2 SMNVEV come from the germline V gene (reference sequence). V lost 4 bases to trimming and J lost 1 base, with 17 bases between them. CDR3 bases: TGTGCCAGCAGTTCCCCCCTCAGGGGAGGGTCCTACGAGCAGTACTTC. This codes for CASSSPLRGGSYEQYF.